This T cell receptor (beta chain) appears in the sequencing data of a study of blood T cell repertoires in COVID-19. Study-wide context: Sites across the United States, Italy and Spain contributed samples from acute and convalescent COVID-19.

The assay was immunoSEQ multiplex PCR, and TCRdb's table has in-frame clones only and misses some. The sample has about 23,000 clones, about nine tenths seen once; the top ten hold 15% to 20%. The CDR3 totals 16 residues. Germline CDR1 SGDLS, CDR2 YYNGEE. The ends were cut back, 2 bases at V and 1 base at J, with 12 bases in the middle. The sequence derives from a human donor in a cohort sampled during active COVID-19. Sequencing was done on a sample of peripheral blood. The J gene is TRBJ2-2, the V gene TRBV9, with D possibly TRBD2 on 5 matching bases. For the CDR3, the DNA is TGTGCCAGCAGCGTCAGCATACGGGGGAACACCGGGGAGCTGTTTTTT. It specifies CASSVSIRGNTGELFF.